Listed below are T cell receptor beta chains from one sample, sequenced in a study of blood T cell repertoires in COVID-19. Assay: immunoSEQ multiplex PCR; the TCRdb copy retains only in-frame clones and omits some. The sample has about 120,000 clones, around 80% seen once. Sequenced sample: peripheral blood. The receptor set was obtained from a man in his sixties with active or convalescent COVID-19. Both conserved end residues are part of each CDR3. A D gene is named only where the DNA matches it firmly. Rows give clone size only sometimes, using once, few, many, or a class for an expanded clone.

size: .; D: TRBD1; J: TRBJ2-1; V: TRBV6-5; DNA: TGTGCCAGCGCAGACAGGGGCCCCCCTTTCAATGAGCAGTTCTTC; CDR3: CASADRGPPFNEQFF
size: .; D: TRBD1; J: TRBJ1-1; V: TRBV20-1; DNA: TGCAGTGCTCGACGGACAGGGGAAGCTTTCTTT; CDR3: CSARRTGEAFF
size: .; D: .; J: TRBJ2-2; V: TRBV6-8; DNA: TGTGCCAGCAGTTACTCTGAACTAGAGGTGGCCGGGGAGCTGTTTTTT; CDR3: CASSYSELEVAGELFF
size: .; D: TRBD1; J: TRBJ2-7; V: TRBV19; DNA: TGTGCCAGTAGTATCGGGACAGGGGTTCTTGGGCAGTACTTC; CDR3: CASSIGTGVLGQYF
size: few; D: .; J: TRBJ2-1; V: TRBV28; DNA: TGTGCCAGCAGTCTTCAGGTTAGCTCCTACAATGAGCAGTTCTTC; CDR3: CASSLQVSSYNEQFF
size: .; D: .; J: TRBJ1-1; V: TRBV19; DNA: TGTGCCAGTAGTTCGAAGCTTGAAGCTTTCTTT; CDR3: CASSSKLEAFF
size: few; D: TRBD2; J: TRBJ2-1; V: TRBV10-3; DNA: TGTGCCATCAGTGCCTGGACTAGCGGGAGTCTTGAGCAGTTCTTC; CDR3: CAISAWTSGSLEQFF
size: .; D: TRBD2; J: TRBJ2-7; V: TRBV5-1; DNA: TGCGCCAGCAGCTCGGGCGGGGGAGCCTACGAGCAGTACTTC; CDR3: CASSSGGGAYEQYF
size: .; D: .; J: TRBJ1-4; V: TRBV18; DNA: TGTGCCAGCTCACTAGACTGGGGAGCTAATGAAAAACTGTTTTTT; CDR3: CASSLDWGANEKLFF
size: .; D: TRBD2; J: TRBJ2-7; V: TRBV15; DNA: TGTGCCACCAGCAGAGATCTGAGACTAGCGCCGTACTTC; CDR3: CATSRDLRLAPYF
size: .; D: .; J: TRBJ2-5; V: TRBV6-5; DNA: TGTGCCAGCAGCCAGGGTAGTTCGGGAGAGACCCAGTACTTC; CDR3: CASSQGSSGETQYF
size: .; D: .; J: TRBJ2-7; V: TRBV7-3; DNA: TGTGCCAGCAGCTTAAATGGCAGGGTCGGCGAGCAGTACTTC; CDR3: CASSLNGRVGEQYF